The 9 T cell receptor beta chains listed next were all sequenced from one sample in a study of blood T cell repertoires in COVID-19. Method: immunoSEQ multiplex PCR; TCRdb's copy keeps in-frame clones and lacks some. This table has some 180,000 clones, less than 85% appearing once. Sequenced material: PBMCs or T cells enriched from blood (not recorded which). Receptors originate from a woman aged 55-70 years with acute COVID-19.

This sequence joins TRBV4-3 and TRBJ1-2; 8 bases align to TRBD1. The CDR3 extends over 16 amino acids. In germline, CDR1 is LGHNA, CDR2 YSLEER. Germline trimming cut 3 bases from V and 5 bases from J; bases unmatched to any gene: 11. The CDR3 bases are TGCGCCAGCAGCCAGTCGAGGACAGGGTATTGGTATGGCTACACCTTC. Its protein product is CASSQSRTGYWYGYTF.

The J gene is TRBJ1-4, the V gene TRBV6-4; 8 nucleotides align to TRBD1. CDR1 is MRHNA and CDR2 is SNTAGT in the germline V gene. After removal of 6 bases from V and 4 bases from J, the junction contained 16 bases not matched to a gene. CDR3 length: 18 amino acids. The CDR3 is CASREMTGAVFSNEKLFF. The CDR3 DNA sequence: TGTGCCAGCAGGGAAATGACAGGGGCGGTTTTTAGTAATGAAAAACTGTTTTTT.

The chain links TRBV19 to TRBJ2-2; weak D call: TRBD2 (5 bases). V was clipped by 3 bases and J by 6 bases, with 17 bases between them. This CDR3 region has 16 residues. Germline-derived CDR1 and CDR2 are LNHDA and SQIVND (reference sequence). CDR3 coding DNA: TGTGCCAGTAGTATTATCTTAAGGGTTAGCGCCGGGGAGCTGTTTTTT. Translating it yields CASSIILRVSAGELFF.

V and J are TRBV3-1 (or the pseudogene TRBV3-2) and TRBJ2-7; D ambiguous. The length of the CDR3 is 11 residues. Between the trimmed V and J ends, which lost 1 base and 5 bases, there was a span of 3 bases. CDR1 LGHDT and CDR2 YNNKEL come from the germline V gene (reference sequence). The CDR3 sequence: CASSQVDEQYV. CDR3 sequence (DNA): TGTGCCAGCAGCCAAGTCGACGAGCAGTACGTC.

CDR3: CATSRTRQQSSYNEQFF. CDR3 DNA: TGTGCCACCAGCAGAACCAGACAGCAGAGCTCCTACAATGAGCAGTTCTTC. The chain combines TRBV15 with TRBJ2-1; maybe TRBD1 (5 bases). The CDR3 loop spans 17 amino acids. V was shortened by 2 bases and J by 0 bases, with 14 bases between the two germline ends. Germline lookup yields CDR1 LNHNV and CDR2 YYDKDF (reference sequence).

The rearrangement links TRBV9 to TRBJ1-4; 7 bases line up with TRBD1. Germline lookup yields CDR1 SGDLS and CDR2 YYNGEE. The CDR3 length is 14 residues. V dropped 3 bases and J dropped 7; count of bases not matched to a gene: 6. The CDR3 region is CASSGPGGAEKLFF. DNA of the CDR3: TGTGCCAGCAGCGGTCCAGGGGGAGCTGAAAAACTGTTTTTT.

The chain has TRBV7-2 and TRBJ1-2; 8 bases agree with TRBD1. CDR3 length: 15 amino acids. Germline CDR1 is SGHTA and CDR2 is FQGNSA. The ends lost 2 bases at V and 8 bases at J; junction bases unmatched: 10. The CDR3 region has the DNA TGTGCCAGCAGCTTAATTGCCAGGGGGCAAGGGGGCTACACCTTC. Translating gives CASSLIARGQGGYTF. Using reference TRBV7-2 and TRBJ1-2 for the parts outside the CDR3, the full variable domain is GAGVSQSPSNKVTEKGKDVELRCDPISGHTALYWYRQSLGQGLEFLIYFQGNSAPDKSGLPSDRFSAERTGGSVSTLTIQRTQQEDSAVYLCASSLIARGQGGYTFGSGTRLTVV.

In the case of this clone: Distinct nucleotide sequences in the sample also encode this CDR3. CDR3 residues: CSVGGVLNTEAFF. CDR3 DNA: TGCAGCGTGGGCGGCGTGTTGAACACTGAAGCTTTCTTT. V usage is TRBV29-1 and J usage is TRBJ1-1, with D uncertain. CDR3 length: 13 residues. CDR1 is SQVTM, CDR2 ANQGSEA, per germline. The V end was cut by 6 bases, the J end by 0 bases, with 11 bases between. Full variable domain (missing parts from reference TRBV29-1 and TRBJ1-1): SAVISQKPSRDICQRGTSLTIQCQVDSQVTMMFWYRQQPGQSLTLIATANQGSEATYESGFVIDKFPISRPNLTFSTLTVSNMSPEDSSIYLCSVGGVLNTEAFFGQGTRLTVV.

This rearrangement joins TRBV7-2 to TRBJ1-4; D might be TRBD1 (5 bases). V lost 3 bases and J 5 bases, leaving 13 bases between the germline ends. CDR1 is SGHTA and CDR2 is FQGNSA in the germline V gene. The CDR3 spans 15 residues. The CDR3 protein is CASSLLGGSNEKLFF. CDR3 in DNA: TGTGCCAGCAGCTTGTTGGGGGGGAGCAATGAAAAACTGTTTTTT.